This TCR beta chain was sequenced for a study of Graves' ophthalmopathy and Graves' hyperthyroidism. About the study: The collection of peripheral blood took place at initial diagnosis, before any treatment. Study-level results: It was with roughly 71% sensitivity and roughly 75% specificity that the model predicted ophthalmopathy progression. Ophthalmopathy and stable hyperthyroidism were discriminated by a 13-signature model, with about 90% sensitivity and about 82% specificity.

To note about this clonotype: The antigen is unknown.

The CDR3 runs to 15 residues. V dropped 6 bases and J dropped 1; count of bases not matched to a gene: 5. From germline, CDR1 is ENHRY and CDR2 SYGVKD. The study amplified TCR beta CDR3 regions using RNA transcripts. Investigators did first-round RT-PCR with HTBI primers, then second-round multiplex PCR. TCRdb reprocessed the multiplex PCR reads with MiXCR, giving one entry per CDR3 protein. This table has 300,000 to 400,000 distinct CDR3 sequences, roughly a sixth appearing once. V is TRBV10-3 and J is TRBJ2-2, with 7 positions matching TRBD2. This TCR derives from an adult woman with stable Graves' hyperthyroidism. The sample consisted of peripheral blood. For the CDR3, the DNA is TGTGCCATCAGCTCTACTAGCGAGAACACCGGGGAGCTGTTTTTT. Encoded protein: CAISSTSENTGELFF.